Below, 18 T cell receptor beta chains from the same sample are listed, as sequenced in a study of blood T cell repertoires in COVID-19. Clones were read by immunoSEQ multiplex PCR, and TCRdb kept only the in-frame ones, dropping some. The data show a few hundred thousand clones, approximately 90% seen once. The sample comprised PBMCs or T cells enriched from blood (not recorded which). Receptor source: a young man who had recovered from COVID-19.

CDR3 sequence: CASSQDLVLSGSYEQYF. Written as DNA, the CDR3 is TGCGCCAGCAGCCAAGATCTAGTGCTTAGCGGGAGCTACGAGCAGTACTTC. The chain combines TRBV4-1 with TRBJ2-7; 9 nucleotides line up with TRBD2. Germline-derived CDR1 and CDR2 are MGHRA and YSYEKL. V was pared by 0 bases and J by 3 bases, with 9 bases of the junction left unmatched. CDR3 size: 17 residues.

The gene calls are TRBV9 and TRBJ1-6; TRBD1 aligns across 7 bases. Germline V gene sequence: CDR1 SGDLS, CDR2 YYNGEE. The CDR3 runs 15 residues. With V trimmed by 3 bases and J by 5 bases, 5 bases remained unmatched. The CDR3 loop is CASSDTGQHNSPLHF. The CDR3 DNA reads as TGTGCCAGCAGCGATACGGGACAGCATAATTCACCCCTCCACTTT.

The chain couples TRBV30 to TRBJ1-5; D might be TRBD1 (5 bases). This CDR3 comprises 13 residues. CDR1 and CDR2 (germline): GTSNPN, SVGIG (reference sequence). Between the trimmed V and J ends, which lost 1 base and 3 bases, there was a span of 7 bases. The CDR3 spells CAWSGQYNQPQHF. The CDR3 DNA reads TGTGCCTGGAGTGGACAGTACAATCAGCCCCAGCATTTT. The full variable domain, in which reference TRBV30 and TRBJ1-5 provide the parts outside the CDR3, is SQTIHQWPATLVQPVGSPLSLECTVEGTSNPNLYWYRQAAGRGLQLLFYSVGIGQISSEVPQNLSASRPQDRQFILSSKKLLLSDSGFYLCAWSGQYNQPQHFGDGTRLSIL.

This chain connects TRBV28 to TRBJ2-5; 7 nucleotides line up with TRBD2. The CDR3 has 16 residues. Losses at the gene ends were 5 bases for V and 2 bases for J; bases not matched to a gene: 11. Germline V gives CDR1 MDHEN, CDR2 SYDVKM. The CDR3 sequence is CASSGLGAGKQETQYF. The CDR3 DNA sequence: TGTGCCAGCAGTGGTCTCGGAGCGGGAAAACAAGAGACCCAGTACTTC.

This sequence joins TRBV25-1 and TRBJ2-5; D is uncertain. This CDR3 has 13 residues. The germline V gene encodes CDR1 MGHDK and CDR2 SYGVNS. The germline V and J ends were trimmed by 6 bases and 1 base, with 9 bases remaining between them. The CDR3 sequence is CASRLGSQETQYF. The CDR3 coding sequence is TGTGCCAGCAGGCTAGGATCCCAAGAGACCCAGTACTTC.

V and J are TRBV29-1 and TRBJ1-4, with 9 bases that match TRBD1. The J segment lost 8 bases and the V segment lost 7 bases, leaving 5 bases of the junction unmatched. The CDR3 extends over 12 amino acids. CDR1 and CDR2 from the germline V gene are SQVTM and ANQGSEA. CDR3: CSAVQGAEKLFF. The CDR3 DNA sequence: TGCAGCGCTGTACAGGGGGCGGAAAAACTGTTTTTT.

V and J are TRBV15 and TRBJ2-7; D possibly corresponds to TRBD2 (5 bases). Germline values: CDR1 LNHNV, CDR2 YYDKDF (reference sequence). Trimming pared 8 bases from V and 2 bases from J, leaving 13 bases between. This CDR3 has 13 amino acids. This chain's CDR3 is CATGPTGAYEQYF. As DNA, the CDR3 is TGTGCCACCGGACCAACCGGGGCCTACGAGCAGTACTTC.

The gene calls are TRBV6-5 and TRBJ1-1; D not resolved. Per the germline V gene, CDR1 is MNHEY and CDR2 is SVGAGI. Deletions cut 0 bases from V and 1 base from J, with 9 bases between. This CDR3 spans 15 amino acids. This CDR3 reads CASSYSALRNTEAFF. CDR3 DNA: TGTGCCAGCAGTTACTCGGCCTTAAGGAACACTGAAGCTTTCTTT.

The chain uses TRBV7-9 and TRBJ1-6, with D possibly being TRBD1 (6 bases). The CDR3 spans 16 residues. The germline gives CDR1 SEHNR, CDR2 FQNEAQ (reference sequence). V was clipped by 5 bases and J by 4 bases, with 15 bases between them. The CDR3 coding sequence is TGTGCCAGCAGCGGCAAAGCGGGGGCTTATAATTCACCCCTCCACTTT. Translated, it gives CASSGKAGAYNSPLHF.

V gene TRBV10-3 combines with J gene TRBJ1-4, with D possibly being TRBD1 (5 bases). Trimming took 2 bases from V and 8 from J, leaving 15 bases between them. Germline V gives CDR1 ENHRY, CDR2 SYGVKD. This CDR3 comprises 15 residues. CDR3 sequence (DNA): TGTGCCATCAGTGAGGGGGCCACGCAGGCCGAAAAACTGTTTTTT. Encoded protein: CAISEGATQAEKLFF.

The genes are TRBV21-1 and TRBJ1-2. TRBV21-1 is a known pseudogene. The CDR3 has 13 amino acids. As DNA, the CDR3 is TGTGCCAGCAGCAAAGACTGTAACTATGGCTACACCTTC. It encodes CASSKDCNYGYTF.

The chain employs TRBV19 and TRBJ1-1, with TRBD1 as a possible D gene (5 bases). Deletions cut 0 bases from V and 5 bases from J, with 7 bases between. This CDR3 region has 13 residues. CDR1 is LNHDA and CDR2 is SQIVND in the germline V gene (reference sequence). The CDR3 nucleotides read TGTGCCAGTAGTATAGACAGGGCGACTGAAGCTTTCTTT. Encoded protein: CASSIDRATEAFF. The full variable domain, in which reference TRBV19 and TRBJ1-1 provide the parts outside the CDR3, is DGGITQSPKYLFRKEGQNVTLSCEQNLNHDAMYWYRQDPGQGLRLIYYSQIVNDFQKGDIAEGYSVSREKKESFPLTVTSAQKNPTAFYLCASSIDRATEAFFGQGTRLTVV.

The V call is TRBV27, the J call TRBJ2-2, with 8 bases lining up with TRBD1. Looked up from germline, CDR1 is MNHEY and CDR2 is SMNVEV (reference sequence). Trimming removed 5 bases from V and 1 base from J; junction bases left unmatched: 12. The CDR3 length is 18 residues. CDR3 sequence: CASSPLQGAGMNTGELFF. The CDR3 DNA sequence: TGTGCCAGCAGTCCGCTCCAGGGGGCGGGGATGAACACCGGGGAGCTGTTTTTT.

This clone came up a few times. The chain links TRBV25-1 to TRBJ1-2, with a possible D match to TRBD1 (5 bases). V lost 1 base to trimming and J lost 1 base, with 10 bases between them. Germline CDR1 is MGHDK and CDR2 is SYGVNS. CDR3 length: 15 residues. CDR3 loop: CASSESRTFNYGYTF. For the CDR3, the DNA is TGTGCCAGCAGTGAATCCCGGACATTTAACTATGGCTACACCTTC.

CDR3 DNA sequence: TGTGCCAGTAGTATGAGGACAGGGAGGGTAAATCAGCCCCAGCATTTT. It specifies CASSMRTGRVNQPQHF. The chain couples TRBV19 to TRBJ1-5, with 8 bases that match TRBD1. V lost 3 bases to trimming and J lost 4 bases; unmatched junction nucleotides: 8. The V gene's germline CDR1 is LNHDA and CDR2 SQIVND (reference sequence). CDR3 length: 16 amino acids.

J is TRBJ2-7 and V is TRBV7-9; maybe TRBD2 (7 bases). Looked up from germline, CDR1 is SEHNR and CDR2 is FQNEAQ (reference sequence). This CDR3 has 17 amino acids. V lost 1 base to trimming and J lost 2 bases, with 18 bases between them. In DNA form, the CDR3 reads TGTGCCAGCAGCTTAGTTGTAGGAGCGGGGACACCCTACGAGCAGTACTTC. Amino acids: CASSLVVGAGTPYEQYF.

The chain uses TRBV10-1 and TRBJ1-5; D not resolved. The CDR3 is 13 residues long. Trimming removed 0 bases from V and 5 bases from J, with 5 bases in between. Looked up from germline, CDR1 is WNHNN and CDR2 is SYGVQD (reference sequence). CDR3 coding DNA: TGCGCCAGCAGTGAGTCGAGAGATCAGCCCCAGCATTTT. It codes for CASSESRDQPQHF.

The table lists this clone with a count of one. This rearrangement joins TRBV19 to TRBJ2-5; 7 positions match TRBD2. Germline CDR1 LNHDA, CDR2 SQIVND (reference sequence). J was trimmed by 5 bases and V by 1 base; bases with no gene match: 7. CDR3 size: 15 residues. The CDR3 nucleotides read TGTGCCAGTAGTATAGGATGGCGGGAGACGGAGACCCAGTACTTC. Its protein is CASSIGWRETETQYF.